This T cell receptor beta chain was sequenced during a study of cytomegalovirus exposure and HLA in healthy donors. Primers included in the PCR were 60 Vbeta and 13 Jbeta primers. Profiling relied on immunoSEQ multiplex PCR, and the TCRdb table lists in-frame clones only, not all of them. The table has roughly 65,000 clones, approximately 64% seen once; the top ten hold about 17%. Between the trimmed V and J ends, which lost 6 bases and 1 base, there was a span of 17 bases. The germline V gene has CDR1 MNHEY and CDR2 SMNVEV (reference sequence). The CDR3 covers 16 residues. This clone appeared a single time. Its specificity is unknown. Study-level points and caveats: Being indistinguishable, some V segments were excluded, TRBV6-2 and TRBV6-3 among them. Associated with cytomegalovirus, according to the listing, were fewer than 200 TCR beta chains.

Specimen: PBMCs. The TCR comes from a man in his forties in good health and CMV-seropositive. The J gene is TRBJ2-3, the V gene TRBV27; D possibly corresponds to TRBD2 (5 bases). CDR3 sequence: CASSRLRESRTDTQYF. The CDR3 DNA reads TGTGCCAGCAGCCGGCTAAGGGAGAGCCGCACAGATACGCAGTATTTT.